This is a list of T cell receptor beta chains from one sample in a study of T-cell memory formation after mild COVID-19. TCRdb reprocessed the 5' RACE reads via MiXCR and lists one record per CDR3 protein. The sample lists roughly 170,000 distinct CDR3 sequences, approximately 17% occurring once. Sequencing input: PBMCs or a T cell subset sorted from them (not recorded which). The receptor source for this set is a man between 18 and 35 years old who had mild COVID-19 (a few samples of this study predate the infection). Cell type and time point are not known. The CDR3 runs from the conserved cysteine through the conserved F or W. Fields, in order: V gene, J gene, D gene, clone size, CDR3 protein, CDR3 DNA. A D gene is named only where the DNA matches it firmly. A clone size is listed for some rows: how often the clone was seen (once, few, many), or a class if it is expanded.

v_call: TRBV20-1; j_call: TRBJ1-1; d_call: TRBD1; clone_size: few; cdr3_aa: CSARDRTGFSEAFF; cdr3_nt: TGCAGTGCTAGAGATCGGACAGGGTTCTCTGAAGCTTTCTTT
v_call: TRBV6-2/TRBV6-3; j_call: TRBJ2-7; d_call: TRBD2; clone_size: .; cdr3_aa: CASSKRPGRLAVSYEQYF; cdr3_nt: TGTGCCAGCAGCAAAAGGCCAGGCAGACTAGCGGTCTCCTACGAGCAGTACTTC
v_call: TRBV20-1; j_call: TRBJ1-1; d_call: TRBD1; clone_size: .; cdr3_aa: CSAGGTSFTEAFF; cdr3_nt: TGCAGCGCAGGGGGCACCTCATTCACTGAAGCTTTCTTT
v_call: TRBV7-2; j_call: TRBJ1-6; d_call: .; clone_size: .; cdr3_aa: CASSLAPGPLKYSPLHF; cdr3_nt: TGTGCCAGCAGCTTAGCCCCGGGACCCTTGAAGTATTCACCCCTCCACTTT
v_call: TRBV6-5; j_call: TRBJ1-2; d_call: .; clone_size: .; cdr3_aa: CASGKTDRSTYGYTF; cdr3_nt: TGTGCCAGCGGGAAAACCGATCGTTCAACCTATGGCTACACCTTC
v_call: TRBV2; j_call: TRBJ2-2; d_call: TRBD1; clone_size: .; cdr3_aa: CASVQGARGTGELFF; cdr3_nt: TGTGCCAGCGTACAGGGGGCGAGGGGCACCGGGGAGCTGTTTTTT
v_call: TRBV29-1; j_call: TRBJ1-1; d_call: .; clone_size: .; cdr3_aa: CSVDRGPNTEAFF; cdr3_nt: TGCAGCGTTGACAGGGGTCCGAACACTGAAGCTTTCTTT
v_call: TRBV5-1; j_call: TRBJ2-5; d_call: .; clone_size: many; cdr3_aa: CASSPAEGRETQYF; cdr3_nt: TGCGCCAGCAGCCCCGCTGAGGGGAGGGAGACCCAGTACTTC
v_call: TRBV7-2; j_call: TRBJ1-2; d_call: TRBD1; clone_size: few; cdr3_aa: CASSPFRQGNGYTF; cdr3_nt: TGTGCCAGCAGCCCCTTTAGACAGGGTAACGGCTACACCTTC
v_call: TRBV5-6; j_call: TRBJ2-1; d_call: TRBD1; clone_size: .; cdr3_aa: CASSLQGATSDEQFF; cdr3_nt: TGTGCCAGCAGCTTACAGGGGGCTACGTCCGATGAGCAGTTCTTC
v_call: TRBV28; j_call: TRBJ1-6; d_call: TRBD1; clone_size: many; cdr3_aa: CASSLSTGQGVNSPLHF; cdr3_nt: TGTGCCAGCAGTTTAAGTACCGGACAGGGGGTAAATTCACCCCTCCACTTT
v_call: TRBV18; j_call: TRBJ1-2; d_call: .; clone_size: .; cdr3_aa: CASSQAGYLYGYTF; cdr3_nt: TGTGCCAGCTCACAAGCGGGGTACCTCTATGGCTACACCTTC
v_call: TRBV6-2/TRBV6-3; j_call: TRBJ1-4; d_call: .; clone_size: .; cdr3_aa: CASSEHEKLFF; cdr3_nt: TGTGCCAGCAGTGAACATGAAAAACTGTTTTTT
v_call: TRBV5-7; j_call: TRBJ1-2; d_call: .; clone_size: .; cdr3_aa: CASSLRGEYGYTF; cdr3_nt: TGTGCCAGCAGCTTGAGGGGGGAATATGGCTACACCTTC
v_call: TRBV20-1; j_call: TRBJ2-7; d_call: .; clone_size: few; cdr3_aa: CSASGGAKGEQYF; cdr3_nt: TGCAGTGCTAGCGGGGGCGCGAAGGGCGAGCAGTACTTC
v_call: TRBV10-3; j_call: TRBJ1-1; d_call: TRBD1; clone_size: few; cdr3_aa: CAISSTGDRTEAFF; cdr3_nt: TGTGCCATCAGTAGTACAGGGGACCGAACTGAAGCTTTCTTT
v_call: TRBV30; j_call: TRBJ2-1; d_call: .; clone_size: few; cdr3_aa: CAWSSGIGNEQFF; cdr3_nt: TGTGCCTGGAGTTCCGGGATAGGCAATGAGCAGTTCTTC
v_call: TRBV7-2; j_call: TRBJ1-6; d_call: .; clone_size: many; cdr3_aa: CASSLGSVVVSPLHF; cdr3_nt: TGTGCCAGCAGCTTGGGGTCAGTAGTAGTTTCACCCCTCCACTTT
v_call: TRBV5-1; j_call: TRBJ1-1; d_call: .; clone_size: few; cdr3_aa: CASSPRPMGDTEAFF; cdr3_nt: TGCGCCAGCAGCCCCCGACCAATGGGGGACACTGAAGCTTTCTTT
v_call: TRBV5-1; j_call: TRBJ1-1; d_call: TRBD1; clone_size: few; cdr3_aa: CASSRTGAWNTEAFF; cdr3_nt: TGCGCCAGCAGCCGCACAGGGGCCTGGAACACTGAAGCTTTCTTT
v_call: TRBV4-3; j_call: TRBJ2-2; d_call: TRBD1; clone_size: .; cdr3_aa: CASSHIDRGNTGELFF; cdr3_nt: TGCGCCAGCAGCCACATCGACAGGGGAAACACCGGGGAGCTGTTTTTT
v_call: TRBV18; j_call: TRBJ2-5; d_call: .; clone_size: .; cdr3_aa: CASSPGRDETQYF; cdr3_nt: TGTGCCAGCTCACCAGGCAGGGACGAGACCCAGTACTTC
v_call: TRBV7-2; j_call: TRBJ1-4; d_call: .; clone_size: .; cdr3_aa: CASSLATGGEKLFF; cdr3_nt: TGTGCCAGCAGCTTAGCGACAGGTGGAGAAAAACTGTTTTTT
v_call: TRBV6-1; j_call: TRBJ1-5; d_call: TRBD1; clone_size: few; cdr3_aa: CASRARGHQPQHF; cdr3_nt: TGTGCCAGCAGAGCCAGGGGGCATCAGCCCCAGCATTTT
v_call: TRBV2; j_call: TRBJ2-1; d_call: .; clone_size: .; cdr3_aa: CASESGSYWVQFF; cdr3_nt: TGTGCCAGCGAATCGGGGTCCTACTGGGTGCAGTTCTTC
v_call: TRBV29-1; j_call: TRBJ2-1; d_call: .; clone_size: many; cdr3_aa: CSVRLYLRVNEQFF; cdr3_nt: TGCAGCGTCCGACTTTACCTCCGAGTCAATGAGCAGTTCTTC
v_call: TRBV5-1; j_call: TRBJ1-6; d_call: .; clone_size: many; cdr3_aa: CASSLQGHNSPLHF; cdr3_nt: TGCGCCAGCAGCTTGCAGGGCCATAATTCACCCCTCCACTTT
v_call: TRBV6-5; j_call: TRBJ2-5; d_call: .; clone_size: few; cdr3_aa: CASTPGDAGRETQYF; cdr3_nt: TGTGCCAGCACTCCCGGGGACGCGGGGAGAGAGACCCAGTACTTC
v_call: TRBV7-2; j_call: TRBJ2-5; d_call: .; clone_size: few; cdr3_aa: CASSSGSVIQETQYF; cdr3_nt: TGTGCCAGCAGCTCCGGGTCTGTGATCCAAGAGACCCAGTACTTC
v_call: TRBV20-1; j_call: TRBJ2-5; d_call: .; clone_size: .; cdr3_aa: CSADQRQETQYF; cdr3_nt: TGCAGTGCTGACCAGCGGCAAGAGACCCAGTACTTC
v_call: TRBV21-1; j_call: TRBJ1-5; d_call: .; clone_size: few; cdr3_aa: CASSKGRFRCQPQHF; cdr3_nt: TGTGCCAGCAGCAAAGGAAGGTTTAGGTGTCAGCCCCAGCATTTT
v_call: TRBV7-6; j_call: TRBJ1-6; d_call: TRBD1; clone_size: .; cdr3_aa: CASSLDRTSPLHF; cdr3_nt: TGTGCCAGCAGCTTGGACAGGACCTCGCCCCTCCACTTT
v_call: TRBV4-2; j_call: TRBJ2-2; d_call: TRBD2; clone_size: .; cdr3_aa: CASSQVGSGGTNTGELFF; cdr3_nt: TGTGCCAGCAGCCAAGTCGGTAGCGGGGGAACTAACACCGGGGAGCTGTTTTTT
v_call: TRBV7-2; j_call: TRBJ2-7; d_call: .; clone_size: .; cdr3_aa: CASSLGATGSYEQYF; cdr3_nt: TGTGCCAGCAGCTTAGGCGCGACTGGCTCCTACGAGCAGTACTTC
v_call: TRBV5-1; j_call: TRBJ2-6; d_call: .; clone_size: few; cdr3_aa: CASSSSPMGSGANVLTF; cdr3_nt: TGCGCCAGCAGCTCCTCCCCGATGGGGTCTGGGGCCAACGTCCTGACTTTC
v_call: TRBV4-1; j_call: TRBJ1-1; d_call: .; clone_size: many; cdr3_aa: CASSKRQEYEAFF; cdr3_nt: TGCGCCAGCAGCAAGAGACAGGAGTATGAAGCTTTCTTT
v_call: TRBV24-1; j_call: TRBJ1-4; d_call: .; clone_size: .; cdr3_aa: CATTSRMKKLFF; cdr3_nt: TGTGCCACCACGAGTAGAATGAAAAAACTGTTTTTT
v_call: TRBV30; j_call: TRBJ1-1; d_call: .; clone_size: many; cdr3_aa: CAWSLQVEAFF; cdr3_nt: TGTGCCTGGAGTCTGCAGGTTGAAGCTTTCTTT
v_call: TRBV11-2; j_call: TRBJ2-3; d_call: TRBD2; clone_size: .; cdr3_aa: CASSPLSLAGSTDTQYF; cdr3_nt: TGTGCCAGCAGCCCACTTTCTTTAGCGGGGAGCACAGATACGCAGTATTTT
v_call: TRBV5-1; j_call: TRBJ1-5; d_call: .; clone_size: few; cdr3_aa: CASSYSGTYNQPQHF; cdr3_nt: TGCGCCAGCAGCTACTCCGGGACATACAATCAGCCCCAGCATTTT
v_call: TRBV11-2; j_call: TRBJ2-3; d_call: .; clone_size: .; cdr3_aa: CASSLGPQGDTQYF; cdr3_nt: TGTGCCAGCAGCTTGGGGCCGCAAGGAGATACGCAGTATTTT
v_call: TRBV9; j_call: TRBJ2-3; d_call: .; clone_size: .; cdr3_aa: CASSVGSGSEADTQYF; cdr3_nt: TGTGCCAGCAGCGTAGGCTCTGGGAGTGAAGCAGATACGCAGTATTTT
v_call: TRBV29-1; j_call: TRBJ2-3; d_call: .; clone_size: .; cdr3_aa: CSVEDQNTDTQYF; cdr3_nt: TGCAGCGTTGAAGATCAGAACACAGATACGCAGTATTTT
v_call: TRBV3-1; j_call: TRBJ1-1; d_call: .; clone_size: .; cdr3_aa: CASSQEGVVAEAFF; cdr3_nt: TGTGCCAGCAGCCAAGAGGGGGTTGTGGCGGAAGCTTTCTTT
v_call: TRBV14; j_call: TRBJ1-4; d_call: .; clone_size: .; cdr3_aa: CASSRTVYYEKLFF; cdr3_nt: TGTGCCAGCAGCCGGACGGTATACTATGAAAAACTGTTTTTT
v_call: TRBV28; j_call: TRBJ1-1; d_call: .; clone_size: .; cdr3_aa: CASRQGWSTEAFF; cdr3_nt: TGTGCCAGCCGGCAGGGGTGGAGCACTGAAGCTTTCTTT
v_call: TRBV7-3; j_call: TRBJ2-2; d_call: .; clone_size: .; cdr3_aa: CASSLDTPRAGELFF; cdr3_nt: TGTGCCAGCAGCTTGGACACACCAAGGGCCGGGGAGCTGTTTTTT
v_call: TRBV12-3/TRBV12-4; j_call: TRBJ2-5; d_call: TRBD2; clone_size: .; cdr3_aa: CASSQRGGDQETQYF; cdr3_nt: TGTGCCAGCAGCCAGCGGGGGGGCGATCAAGAGACCCAGTACTTC
v_call: TRBV27; j_call: TRBJ1-5; d_call: TRBD1; clone_size: few; cdr3_aa: CASSYRGGNQPQHF; cdr3_nt: TGTGCCAGCAGCTACAGGGGGGGCAATCAGCCCCAGCATTTT
v_call: TRBV6-6; j_call: TRBJ2-5; d_call: TRBD2; clone_size: .; cdr3_aa: CASRKTLAGGLETQYF; cdr3_nt: TGTGCCAGCAGAAAAACCTTAGCGGGGGGGTTGGAGACCCAGTACTTC
v_call: TRBV5-6; j_call: TRBJ1-6; d_call: .; clone_size: few; cdr3_aa: CASRSNSGPGSPLHF; cdr3_nt: TGTGCCAGCAGATCAAACAGCGGGCCCGGTTCACCCCTCCACTTT
v_call: TRBV12-3/TRBV12-4; j_call: TRBJ2-2; d_call: TRBD1; clone_size: .; cdr3_aa: CASSYRGNGELFF; cdr3_nt: TGTGCCAGCAGTTACAGGGGGAACGGGGAGCTGTTTTTT
v_call: TRBV5-1; j_call: TRBJ1-4; d_call: TRBD1; clone_size: many; cdr3_aa: CASSLGDRGFNEKLFF; cdr3_nt: TGCGCCAGCAGCTTGGGGGACAGGGGATTTAATGAAAAACTGTTTTTT
v_call: TRBV4-3; j_call: TRBJ2-3; d_call: TRBD2; clone_size: .; cdr3_aa: CASSPLGTSGAGDTQYF; cdr3_nt: TGCGCCAGCAGCCCGCTCGGGACTAGCGGGGCAGGAGATACGCAGTATTTT
v_call: TRBV5-6; j_call: TRBJ1-1; d_call: .; clone_size: few; cdr3_aa: CASSRETEAFF; cdr3_nt: TGTGCCAGCAGTAGGGAGACTGAAGCTTTCTTT
v_call: TRBV10-3; j_call: TRBJ1-3; d_call: .; clone_size: .; cdr3_aa: CAISDAHSSGDTIYF; cdr3_nt: TGTGCCATCAGTGACGCCCACTCAAGCGGCGACACCATATATTTT
v_call: TRBV4-1; j_call: TRBJ2-1; d_call: TRBD1; clone_size: few; cdr3_aa: CASRQPGTGPVNEQFF; cdr3_nt: TGCGCCAGCAGACAACCCGGGACAGGGCCTGTCAATGAGCAGTTCTTC
v_call: TRBV7-9; j_call: TRBJ1-1; d_call: .; clone_size: .; cdr3_aa: CASSTGRMNTEAFF; cdr3_nt: TGTGCCAGCAGCACCGGACGGATGAACACTGAAGCTTTCTTT